This T cell receptor (beta chain) derives from a study of graft-versus-host responses after intestinal transplantation. On this clone: Its target is unknown.

The protocol was immunoSEQ multiplex PCR, while the TCRdb copy is restricted to in-frame clones and leaves out a portion. The sample carries around 96,000 clones, 80% to 95% recorded once. The ends lost 4 bases at V and 3 bases at J; junction bases unmatched: 0. Germline values: CDR1 SQVTM, CDR2 ANQGSEA. This CDR3 is built from 12 residues. The source material was unstimulated CD4+ T cells sorted from spleen or lymph node cells, sampled before intestinal transplant. V usage is TRBV29-1 and J usage is TRBJ2-7; 10 bases are a match to TRBD1. This TCR derives from a human donor who received an intestinal transplant. CDR3 nucleotides: TGCAGCGTTGGGACAGGGGGCTACGAGCAGTACTTC. This sequence encodes CSVGTGGYEQYF.